Reported below is one TCR beta chain. The data stem from a study of blood T cell repertoires in COVID-19. Study information: Acute-phase and convalescent COVID-19 samples originated in the United States, Italy and Spain. T cells, B-cell-depleted T cells, or PBMCs provided the cDNA or gDNA that served as material.

How the authors handled the data: Using reference gene primer amplification, nucleated cell counts were estimated. The table came from immunoSEQ multiplex PCR; TCRdb's copy has only in-frame clones and leaves some out. V and J calls and clone size are those listed in that table; D and trimming were worked out from the DNA. This sample has approximately 200,000 clones, with about 86% found just once. Germline-derived CDR1 and CDR2 are GTSNPN and SVGIG (reference sequence). V dropped 0 bases and J dropped 7 bases, with 9 bases sitting between them. The CDR3 has 12 residues. Sequencing was done on a sample of peripheral blood. The rearrangement uses TRBV30 and TRBJ1-2; D is perhaps TRBD1 (5 bases). The receptor comes from a woman between 25 and 40 years old with active or convalescent COVID-19. The CDR3 loop is CAWSVGRVGYTF. DNA of the CDR3: TGTGCCTGGAGTGTCGGCAGGGTTGGCTACACCTTC. The whole variable domain, remainder taken from reference TRBV30 and TRBJ1-2, is SQTIHQWPATLVQPVGSPLSLECTVEGTSNPNLYWYRQAAGRGLQLLFYSVGIGQISSEVPQNLSASRPQDRQFILSSKKLLLSDSGFYLCAWSVGRVGYTFGSGTRLTVV.